This entry lists 19 T cell receptor beta chains sequenced from one sample in a study of blood T cell repertoires in COVID-19. Produced via immunoSEQ multiplex PCR; TCRdb's table is partial and in-frame only. The sample yields tens of thousands of clones, approximately 87% seen once. Sequencing was carried out using peripheral blood. The receptors come from a man aged 50 to 60 with active COVID-19.

The chain links TRBV11-2 to TRBJ2-2, with TRBD1 matching 11 bases. The V gene end was trimmed by 5 bases and the J gene end by 4 bases; junction bases not matched to a gene: 3. The length of the CDR3 is 15 residues. Germline V gene lookup returns CDR1 SGHAT and CDR2 FQNNGV. The chain's CDR3 is CASSPGTGGTGELFF. DNA for the CDR3: TGTGCCAGCAGCCCCGGGACAGGGGGCACCGGGGAGCTGTTTTTT.

This clone was counted once. The V call is TRBV9, the J call TRBJ2-2, with D tentatively TRBD1 (5 bases). The V end lost 3 bases, the J end lost 1 base, and 13 bases lay between the germline ends. Looked up from germline, CDR1 is SGDLS and CDR2 is YYNGEE. CDR3 length equals 16 residues. CDR3 sequence reads: CASSARQTVNTGELFF. CDR3 in DNA: TGTGCCAGCAGCGCTCGACAGACAGTGAACACCGGGGAGCTGTTTTTT.

V and J are TRBV27 and TRBJ1-5; maybe TRBD1 (6 bases). This CDR3 comprises 15 residues. The germline CDR1 and CDR2 sequences are MNHEY and SMNVEV (reference sequence). Trimming shortened V by 5 bases and J by 0 bases, and 11 bases separated the two germline ends. CDR3 loop: CASSPGQSSNQPQHF. DNA for the CDR3: TGTGCCAGCAGTCCCGGACAGTCTAGCAATCAGCCCCAGCATTTT.

This chain joins TRBV9 and TRBJ2-5; tentatively, D is TRBD1 (6 bases). V was clipped by 3 bases and J by 3 bases, with 12 bases between them. From germline, CDR1 is SGDLS and CDR2 YYNGEE. The length of the CDR3 is 14 residues. Here the CDR3 DNA reads TGTGCCAGCAGCGCCACAGGGAGTAAAGAGACCCAGTACTTC. Its translation is CASSATGSKETQYF.

This clone has just a few counts. The chain is built from TRBV11-2 and TRBJ1-2; 8 bases agree with TRBD1. The CDR3 contains 14 residues. Germline CDR1 SGHAT, CDR2 FQNNGV. After removal of 4 bases from V and 3 bases from J, the junction contained 4 bases not matched to a gene. Here the CDR3 DNA reads TGTGCCAGCAGCTCCGGACAGGGTGACTATGGCTACACCTTC. Its protein product is CASSSGQGDYGYTF. Full variable domain (rest looked up from reference TRBV11-2 and TRBJ1-2): EAGVAQSPRYKIIEKRQSVAFWCNPISGHATLYWYQQILGQGPKLLIQFQNNGVVDDSQLPKDRFSAERLKGVDSTLKIQPAKLEDSAVYLCASSSGQGDYGYTFGSGTRLTVV.

A remark on this clone: An end of the junction does not agree with germline; a read error may underlie this. The rearrangement joins TRBV4-3 to TRBJ2-7, with D maybe TRBD1 (5 bases). There are 16 residues in the CDR3. Per germline, CDR1 LGHNA and CDR2 YSLEER. CDR3 nucleotides: TGCGCCAGAAGCCAAGACAAAAAGGGGCCCTCCTACGAGCAGTACTTC. This translates into CARSQDKKGPSYEQYF.

This chain joins TRBV28 and TRBJ1-6; D perhaps matches TRBD1 (6 bases). V lost 7 bases and J 8 bases, leaving 15 bases between the germline ends. From germline, CDR1 is MDHEN and CDR2 SYDVKM. The CDR3 is 14 amino acids. The DNA for the CDR3 is TGTGCCAGCACCAGCACAGGGACCGATTCACCCCTCCACTTT. Protein product: CASTSTGTDSPLHF.

The V call is TRBV2, the J call TRBJ1-2, with D maybe TRBD1 (6 bases). The V and J ends lost 7 bases and 2 bases respectively, with 8 bases between them. The CDR3 loop spans 12 amino acids. CDR1 and CDR2 from the germline V gene are SNHLY and FYNNEI. The CDR3 is CASNGGNYGYTF. CDR3 DNA sequence: TGTGCCAGCAATGGGGGCAACTATGGCTACACCTTC.

The chain employs TRBV9 and TRBJ1-2; 12 bases agree with TRBD1. CDR3 length: 17 amino acids. The germline gives CDR1 SGDLS, CDR2 YYNGEE. V shed 3 bases and J 7 bases; nucleotides not matched to a gene: 13. For the CDR3, the DNA is TGTGCCAGCAGCGCCCGATCGGGGGACAGGGGGCTAGGTGGCTACACCTTC. This gives the protein CASSARSGDRGLGGYTF. Complete variable domain (other parts from reference TRBV9 and TRBJ1-2): DSGVTQTPKHLITATGQRVTLRCSPRSGDLSVYWYQQSLDQGLQFLIQYYNGEERAKGNILERFSAQQFPDLHSELNLSSLELGDSALYFCASSARSGDRGLGGYTFGSGTRLTVV.

Regarding this clone: Relative to the germline gene, one junction end is altered; a read error may explain this. J is TRBJ1-2 and V is TRBV6-5; D perhaps matches TRBD1 (5 bases). Germline lookup yields CDR1 MNHEY and CDR2 SVGAGI. The CDR3 is made up of 14 amino acids. This chain's CDR3 is CASSDSGGTYGYTF. CDR3 in DNA: TGTGCCAGCAGTGACTCCGGGGGGACGTATGGCTACACCTTC.

The chain joins TRBV6-1 to TRBJ2-1; D possibly corresponds to TRBD2 (6 bases). The CDR3 covers 15 residues. V lost 3 bases, J lost 6 bases, and 15 bases lay in between. From germline, CDR1 is MNHNS and CDR2 SASEGT. This CDR3 is CASSDGWGVRNEQFF. The CDR3 bases are TGTGCCAGCAGTGACGGGTGGGGGGTTCGCAATGAGCAGTTCTTC.

The J gene is TRBJ2-3, the V gene TRBV11-3; TRBD2 matches at 11 bases. The germline CDR1 and CDR2 sequences are SGHNT and YENEEA. V lost 5 bases, J lost 0 bases, and 7 bases stayed unmatched. This CDR3 is built from 17 residues. CDR3 region: CASSPGTSGDSTDTQYF. CDR3 nucleotide sequence: TGTGCCAGCAGCCCCGGGACTAGCGGAGATAGCACAGATACGCAGTATTTT.

This sequence joins TRBV7-2 and TRBJ2-3; D is unresolved. This CDR3 region has 13 residues. Germline CDR1 SGHTA, CDR2 FQGNSA. Trimming took off 5 bases at V and 1 base at J, with 7 bases between the two ends. CDR3 sequence: CASSPPGTDTQYF. DNA of the CDR3: TGTGCCAGCAGCCCCCCGGGCACAGATACGCAGTATTTT.

In this sample, this clone turned up once. V usage is TRBV4-2 and J usage is TRBJ2-1, with TRBD1 matching over 9 bases. J gave up 6 bases and V 1 base, and 7 bases lay outside the gene matches. This CDR3 is 16 amino acids long. Germline values: CDR1 LGHNA, CDR2 YNFKEQ. This CDR3 reads CASSQGGGQGSNEQFF. CDR3 bases: TGTGCCAGCAGCCAAGGTGGAGGACAGGGGAGCAATGAGCAGTTCTTC.

The V gene is TRBV4-3, the J gene TRBJ2-1; 14 bases match TRBD2. CDR1 and CDR2 from the germline V gene are LGHNA and YSLEER. The trim removed 2 bases at V and 6 bases at J, leaving 9 bases unmatched. The CDR3 has 18 amino acids. This CDR3 is CASSQSSGGTSGGNEQFF. The DNA of the CDR3 is TGCGCCAGCAGCCAATCTTCCGGCGGGACTAGCGGGGGCAATGAGCAGTTCTTC.

This chain links TRBV7-2 with TRBJ2-3; D is unresolved. CDR1 and CDR2 (germline): SGHTA, FQGNSA. Trimming removed 7 bases from V and 2 bases from J, with 7 bases in between. This CDR3 spans 12 amino acids. CDR3 protein: CASTQHTDTQYF. The CDR3 nucleotides read TGTGCCAGCACTCAACACACAGATACGCAGTATTTT.

This clone was counted only a few times. This chain uses TRBV5-5 with TRBJ1-5; a possible D gene is TRBD1 (6 bases). Per the germline V gene, CDR1 is SGHKS and CDR2 is YYEKEE (reference sequence). The CDR3 is made up of 15 amino acids. The germline V and J ends were trimmed by 4 bases and 2 bases, with 13 bases remaining between them. The CDR3 bases are TGTGCCAGCAGCCATACGGGGGGCGGCAATCAGCCCCAGCATTTT. Its translation: CASSHTGGGNQPQHF.

This clone was seen once. The chain links TRBV10-2 to TRBJ2-2; 9 bases agree with TRBD2. Germline lookup yields CDR1 WSHSY and CDR2 SAAADI. CDR3 size: 17 residues. V shed 3 bases and J 3 bases; nucleotides not matched to a gene: 8. CDR3 sequence (DNA): TGCGCCAGCAGTGATCTAGCGGGAAGGTCGTACACCGGGGAGCTGTTTTTT. Protein: CASSDLAGRSYTGELFF.

The chain recombines TRBV4-1 with TRBJ2-7; D is uncertain. CDR1 MGHRA and CDR2 YSYEKL come from the germline V gene. The CDR3 extends over 15 amino acids. Trimming cost V 2 bases and J 2 bases, with 13 bases left between them. CDR3 protein: CASSQLATGTYEQYF. Here the CDR3 DNA reads TGCGCCAGCAGCCAATTGGCGACGGGTACCTACGAGCAGTACTTC.